Sequencing of this TCR beta chain was carried out in a study of early T cells in non-severe SARS-CoV-2 infection. Background on the study: The sequenced material was bulk RNA from unsorted whole blood, and its chains were unpaired.

General study results and limits: VDJdb matching favored anti-spike CD8 responses, missing private and CD4 specificities.

This clonotype was recorded many times. Its antigen is undetermined. The TCR library protocol was used to attach unique molecular identifiers. These identifiers were attached to individual cDNA molecules. TCRdb re-called the 5' RACE reads with MiXCR, one entry per CDR3 protein. The sample includes approximately 65,000 distinct CDR3 sequences, 9% to 15% seen only once; the top ten take roughly 1.7%. This CDR3 has 13 amino acids. The V gene lost 4 bases and the J gene lost 4 bases, with 7 bases spanning the gap. V is TRBV12-3 or TRBV12-4 and J is TRBJ2-2; no clear D gene. This TCR derives from an adult who was a healthcare worker with PCR-confirmed SARS-CoV-2 infection or an uninfected control (not recorded which). The sequencing sample was made of whole blood. The CDR3, as DNA: TGTGCCAGCAGTTCCGGCACCACCGGGGAGCTGTTTTTT. Translating gives CASSSGTTGELFF.